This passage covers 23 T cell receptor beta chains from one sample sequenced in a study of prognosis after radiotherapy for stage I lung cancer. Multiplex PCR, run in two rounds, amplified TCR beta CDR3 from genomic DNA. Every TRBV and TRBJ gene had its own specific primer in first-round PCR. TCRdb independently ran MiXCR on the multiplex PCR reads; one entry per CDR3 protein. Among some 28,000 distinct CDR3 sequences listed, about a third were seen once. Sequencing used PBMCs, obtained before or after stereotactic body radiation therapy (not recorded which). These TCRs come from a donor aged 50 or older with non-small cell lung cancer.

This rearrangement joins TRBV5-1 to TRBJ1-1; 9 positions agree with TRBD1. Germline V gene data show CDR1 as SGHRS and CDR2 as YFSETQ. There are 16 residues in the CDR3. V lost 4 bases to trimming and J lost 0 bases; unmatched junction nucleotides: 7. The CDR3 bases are TGCGCCAGCAGCAGGCAAACAGGGGGCCTGAACACTGAAGCTTTCTTT. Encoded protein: CASSRQTGGLNTEAFF.

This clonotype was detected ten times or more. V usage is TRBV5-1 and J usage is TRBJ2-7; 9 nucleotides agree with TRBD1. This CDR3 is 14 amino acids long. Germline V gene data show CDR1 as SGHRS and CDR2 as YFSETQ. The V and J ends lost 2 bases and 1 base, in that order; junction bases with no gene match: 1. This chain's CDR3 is CASSFGTGSYEQYF. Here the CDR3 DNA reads TGCGCCAGCAGCTTTGGGACAGGGTCCTACGAGCAGTACTTC.

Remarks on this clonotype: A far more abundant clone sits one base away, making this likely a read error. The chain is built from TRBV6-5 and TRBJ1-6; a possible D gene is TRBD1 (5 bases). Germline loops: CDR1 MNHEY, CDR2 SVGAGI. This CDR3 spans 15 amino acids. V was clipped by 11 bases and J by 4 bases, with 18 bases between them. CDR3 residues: CAGAGTHTYNSPLHF. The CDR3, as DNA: TGTGCCGGGGCGGGCACACACACATATAATTCACCCCTCCACTTT.

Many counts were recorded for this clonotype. DNA for the CDR3: TGTGCCAGCAGCCTACGGACAGATTCACCCCTCCACTTT. Protein sequence: CASSLRTDSPLHF. The chain uses TRBV14 and TRBJ1-6, with a tentative D call TRBD1 (6 bases). The germline CDR1 and CDR2 sequences are SGHDN and FVKESK. The CDR3 covers 13 residues. Trimming took off 4 bases at V and 8 bases at J, with 9 bases between the two ends.

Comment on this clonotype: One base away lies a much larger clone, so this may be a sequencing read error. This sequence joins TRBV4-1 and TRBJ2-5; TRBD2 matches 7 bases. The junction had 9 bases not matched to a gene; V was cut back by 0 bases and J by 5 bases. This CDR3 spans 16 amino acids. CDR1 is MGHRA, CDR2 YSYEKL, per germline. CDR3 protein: CASSQDKGSGGETQYF. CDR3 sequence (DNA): TGCGCCAGCAGCCAAGACAAAGGGTCGGGAGGTGAGACCCAGTACTTC.

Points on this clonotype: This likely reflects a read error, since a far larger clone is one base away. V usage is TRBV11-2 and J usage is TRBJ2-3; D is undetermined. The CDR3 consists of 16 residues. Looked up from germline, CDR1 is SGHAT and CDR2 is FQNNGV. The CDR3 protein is CVSSLSSTTSTDTQYF. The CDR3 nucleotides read TGTGTCAGCAGCTTATCATCGACAACTAGCACAGATACGCAGTATTTT.

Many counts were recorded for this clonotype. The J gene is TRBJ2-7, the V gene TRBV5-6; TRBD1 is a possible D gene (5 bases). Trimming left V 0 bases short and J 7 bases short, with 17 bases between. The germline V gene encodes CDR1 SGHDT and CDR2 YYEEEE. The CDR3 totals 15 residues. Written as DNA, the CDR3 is TGTGCCAGCAGCTTGGCGGGTTCCCCAGGGTCTGAGCAGTACTTC. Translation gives CASSLAGSPGSEQYF.

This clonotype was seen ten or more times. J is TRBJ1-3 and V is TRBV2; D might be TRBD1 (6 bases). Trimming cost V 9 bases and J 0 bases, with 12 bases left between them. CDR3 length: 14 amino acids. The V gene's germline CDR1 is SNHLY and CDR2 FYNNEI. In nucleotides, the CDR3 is TGTGCCAGGACGACAGGAGACTCTGGAAACACCATATATTTT. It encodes CARTTGDSGNTIYF.

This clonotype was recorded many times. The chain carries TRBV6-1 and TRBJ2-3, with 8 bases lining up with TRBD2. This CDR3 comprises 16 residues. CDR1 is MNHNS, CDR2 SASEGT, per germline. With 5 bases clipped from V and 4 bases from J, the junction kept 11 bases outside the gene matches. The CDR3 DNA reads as TGTGCCAGCAGTTACCCCCCGGGGGGGTTCCCAGATACGCAGTATTTT. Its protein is CASSYPPGGFPDTQYF.

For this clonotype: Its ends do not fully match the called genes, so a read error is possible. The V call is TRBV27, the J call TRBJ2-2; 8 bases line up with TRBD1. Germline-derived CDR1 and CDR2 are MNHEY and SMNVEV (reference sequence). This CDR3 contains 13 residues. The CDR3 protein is CASSRQGSGELSF. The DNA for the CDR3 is TGTGCCAGCAGCCGACAGGGGTCTGGGGAGCTGTCTTTT.

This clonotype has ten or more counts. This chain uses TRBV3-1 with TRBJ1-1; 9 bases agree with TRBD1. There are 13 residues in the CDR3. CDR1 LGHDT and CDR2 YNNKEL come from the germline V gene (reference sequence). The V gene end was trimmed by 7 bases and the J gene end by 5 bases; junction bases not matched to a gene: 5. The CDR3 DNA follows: TGTGCCAGCACCCGACAGGGGGGGACTGAAGCTTTCTTT. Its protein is CASTRQGGTEAFF. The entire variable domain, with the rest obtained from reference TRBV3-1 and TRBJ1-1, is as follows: DTAVSQTPKYLVTQMGNDKSIKCEQNLGHDTMYWYKQDSKKFLKIMFSYNNKELIINETVPNRFSPKSPDKAHLNLHINSLELGDSAVYFCASTRQGGTEAFFGQGTRLTVV.

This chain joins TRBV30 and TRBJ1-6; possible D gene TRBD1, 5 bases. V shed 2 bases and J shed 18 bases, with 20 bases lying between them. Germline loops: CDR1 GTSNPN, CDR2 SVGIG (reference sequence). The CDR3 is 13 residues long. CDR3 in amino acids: CAWSSIGTVPDHF. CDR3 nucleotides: TGTGCCTGGAGTTCTATCGGGACGGTACCTGACCACTTT.

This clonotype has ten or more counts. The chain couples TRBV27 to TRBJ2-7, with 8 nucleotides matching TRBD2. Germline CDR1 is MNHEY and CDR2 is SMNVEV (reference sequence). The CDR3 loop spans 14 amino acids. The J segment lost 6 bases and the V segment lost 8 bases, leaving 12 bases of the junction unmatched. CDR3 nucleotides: TGTGCCAGCGAGCCCCAGCGGGGGCAGGGCGAGCAGTACTTC. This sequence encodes CASEPQRGQGEQYF.

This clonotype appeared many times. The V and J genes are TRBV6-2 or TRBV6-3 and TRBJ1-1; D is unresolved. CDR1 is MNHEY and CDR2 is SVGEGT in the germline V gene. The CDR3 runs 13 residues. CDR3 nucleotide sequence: TGTGCGGTACAATCCAACATGAACACTGAAGCTTTCTTT. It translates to CAVQSNMNTEAFF.

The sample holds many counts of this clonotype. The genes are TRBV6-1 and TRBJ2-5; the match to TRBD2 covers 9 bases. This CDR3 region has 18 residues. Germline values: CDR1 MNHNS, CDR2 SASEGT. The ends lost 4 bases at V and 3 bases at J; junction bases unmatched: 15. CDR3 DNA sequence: TGTGCCAGCAGTGCCCTTAGCGGGGGCCCCAGAGCCGAAGAGACCCAGTACTTC. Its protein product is CASSALSGGPRAEETQYF.

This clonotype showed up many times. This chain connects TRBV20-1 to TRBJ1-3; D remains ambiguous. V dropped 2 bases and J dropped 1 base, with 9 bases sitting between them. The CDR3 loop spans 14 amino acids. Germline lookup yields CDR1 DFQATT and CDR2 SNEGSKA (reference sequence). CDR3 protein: CSARNLVSGNTIYF. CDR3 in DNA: TGCAGTGCTAGAAATTTGGTTTCTGGAAACACCATATATTTT.

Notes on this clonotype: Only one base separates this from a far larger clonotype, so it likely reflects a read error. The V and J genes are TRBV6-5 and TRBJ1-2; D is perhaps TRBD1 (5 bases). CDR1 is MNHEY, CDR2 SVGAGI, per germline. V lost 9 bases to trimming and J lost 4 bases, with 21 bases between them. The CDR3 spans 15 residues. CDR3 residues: CARAVTGRMSYGYTF. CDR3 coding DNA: TGTGCCAGGGCTGTTACGGGACGAATGAGCTATGGCTACACCTTC.

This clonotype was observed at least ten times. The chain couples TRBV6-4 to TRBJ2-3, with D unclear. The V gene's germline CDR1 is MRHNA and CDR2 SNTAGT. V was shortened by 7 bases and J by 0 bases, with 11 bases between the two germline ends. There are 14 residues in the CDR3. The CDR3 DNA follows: TGTGCCAGCAAAGTAGGAGTGAGCACAGATACGCAGTATTTT. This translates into CASKVGVSTDTQYF.

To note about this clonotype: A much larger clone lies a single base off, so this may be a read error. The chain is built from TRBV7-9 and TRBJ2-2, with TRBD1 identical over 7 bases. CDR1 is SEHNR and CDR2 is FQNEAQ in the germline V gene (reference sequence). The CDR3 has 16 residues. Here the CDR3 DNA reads TGTGCCAGCAGCTTAGCGCTGGCACAGGGGACCGGGGAGCTGGTTTTT. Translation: CASSLALAQGTGELVF.

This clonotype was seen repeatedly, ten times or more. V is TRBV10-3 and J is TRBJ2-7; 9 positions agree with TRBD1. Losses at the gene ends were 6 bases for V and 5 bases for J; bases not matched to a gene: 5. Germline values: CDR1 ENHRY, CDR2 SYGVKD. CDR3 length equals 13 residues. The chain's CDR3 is CAIRSTGGNEQYF. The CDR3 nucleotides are TGTGCCATCAGGAGTACAGGGGGCAACGAGCAGTACTTC.

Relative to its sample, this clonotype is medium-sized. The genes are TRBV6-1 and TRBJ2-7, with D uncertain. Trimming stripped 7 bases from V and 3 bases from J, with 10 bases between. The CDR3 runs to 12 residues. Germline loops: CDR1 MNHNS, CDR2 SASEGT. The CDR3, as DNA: TGTGCCAGCAAACAGAAGGTCTACGAGCAGTACTTC. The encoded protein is CASKQKVYEQYF.

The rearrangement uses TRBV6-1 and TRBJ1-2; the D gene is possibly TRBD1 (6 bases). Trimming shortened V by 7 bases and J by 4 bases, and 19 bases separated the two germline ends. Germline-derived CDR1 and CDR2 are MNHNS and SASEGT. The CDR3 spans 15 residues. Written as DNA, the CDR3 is TGTGCCAGCATACTCCCCGGGACAAGGACCTATGGCTACACCTTC. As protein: CASILPGTRTYGYTF.

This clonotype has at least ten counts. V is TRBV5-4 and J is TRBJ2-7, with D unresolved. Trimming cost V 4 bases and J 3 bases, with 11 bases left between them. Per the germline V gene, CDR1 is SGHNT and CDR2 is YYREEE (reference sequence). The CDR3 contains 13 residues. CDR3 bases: TGTGCCAGCAGCCCCGGCCGGGTCTACGAGCAGTACTTC. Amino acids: CASSPGRVYEQYF.